The clone carrying this T cell receptor beta chain has just a few counts. These data come from a study of T cell repertoires in aging, cancer and after chemotherapy. After removal of 4 bases from V and 0 bases from J, the junction contained 8 bases not matched to a gene. The CDR3 extends over 17 amino acids. From germline, CDR1 is DFQATT and CDR2 SNEGSKA (reference sequence). TRB rearrangements spanning V, D and J were amplified using mixed TRB-A/B primers. TCRdb re-derived calls from the multiplex PCR reads in MiXCR, one entry per CDR3 protein. The sample lists 2,500 to 3,000 distinct CDR3 sequences; around 25% were seen once. TCR beta rearrangements were amplified from peripheral blood genomic DNA.

The J gene is TRBJ1-6, the V gene TRBV20-1, with 8 bases matching TRBD1. Sequences were obtained from blood. The TCR was taken from a human donor with a solid tumor. For the CDR3, the DNA is TGCAGTGCTATCCAGGGGGACAGGAGCTCCTATAATTCACCCCTCCACTTT. Protein product: CSAIQGDRSSYNSPLHF.